This T cell receptor beta chain derives from a study of blood T cells in healthy people across ages. The CDR3 is made up of 16 amino acids. The germline gives CDR1 SEHNR, CDR2 FQNEAQ (reference sequence). V was clipped by 0 bases and J by 2 bases; unmatched bases: 6. Using a J-beta primer mix together with a sample-barcoded 5' primer, a second PCR was run for about 7 to 12 cycles. From the 5' RACE reads, TCRdb called clonotypes with MiXCR, one entry per CDR3 protein. Of 1.5 million to 2 million distinct CDR3 sequences in the sample, about 50% were seen once. The specimen sequenced was blood. This chain connects TRBV7-9 to TRBJ1-1; the match to TRBD1 covers 7 bases. This TCR was sampled from a woman in her forties in good health. The CDR3 DNA follows: TGTGCCAGCAGCTTAGCAACCACAGGGGCTAACACTGAAGCTTTCTTT. It codes for CASSLATTGANTEAFF.